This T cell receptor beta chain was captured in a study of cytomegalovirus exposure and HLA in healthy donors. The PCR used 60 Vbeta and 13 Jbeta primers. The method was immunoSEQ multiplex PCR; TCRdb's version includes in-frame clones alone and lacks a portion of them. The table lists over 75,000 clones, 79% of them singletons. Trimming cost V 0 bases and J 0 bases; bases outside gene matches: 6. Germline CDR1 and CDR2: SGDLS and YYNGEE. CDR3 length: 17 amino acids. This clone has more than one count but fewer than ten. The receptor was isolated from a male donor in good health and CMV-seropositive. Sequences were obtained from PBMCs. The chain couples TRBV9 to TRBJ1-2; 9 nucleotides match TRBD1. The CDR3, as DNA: TGTGCCAGCAGCGTAGATGGGACAGGGACTCCTAACTATGGCTACACCTTC. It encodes CASSVDGTGTPNYGYTF.